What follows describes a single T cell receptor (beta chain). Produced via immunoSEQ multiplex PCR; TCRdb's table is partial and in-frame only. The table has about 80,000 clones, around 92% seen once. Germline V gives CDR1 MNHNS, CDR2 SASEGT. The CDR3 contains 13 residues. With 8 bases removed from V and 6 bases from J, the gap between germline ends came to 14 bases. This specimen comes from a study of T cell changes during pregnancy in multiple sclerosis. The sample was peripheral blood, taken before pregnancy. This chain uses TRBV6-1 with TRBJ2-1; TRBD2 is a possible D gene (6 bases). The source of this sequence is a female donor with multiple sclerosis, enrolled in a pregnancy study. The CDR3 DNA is TGTGCCAGCCGCCTTGCGGGGACCAATGAGCAGTTCTTC. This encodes CASRLAGTNEQFF.